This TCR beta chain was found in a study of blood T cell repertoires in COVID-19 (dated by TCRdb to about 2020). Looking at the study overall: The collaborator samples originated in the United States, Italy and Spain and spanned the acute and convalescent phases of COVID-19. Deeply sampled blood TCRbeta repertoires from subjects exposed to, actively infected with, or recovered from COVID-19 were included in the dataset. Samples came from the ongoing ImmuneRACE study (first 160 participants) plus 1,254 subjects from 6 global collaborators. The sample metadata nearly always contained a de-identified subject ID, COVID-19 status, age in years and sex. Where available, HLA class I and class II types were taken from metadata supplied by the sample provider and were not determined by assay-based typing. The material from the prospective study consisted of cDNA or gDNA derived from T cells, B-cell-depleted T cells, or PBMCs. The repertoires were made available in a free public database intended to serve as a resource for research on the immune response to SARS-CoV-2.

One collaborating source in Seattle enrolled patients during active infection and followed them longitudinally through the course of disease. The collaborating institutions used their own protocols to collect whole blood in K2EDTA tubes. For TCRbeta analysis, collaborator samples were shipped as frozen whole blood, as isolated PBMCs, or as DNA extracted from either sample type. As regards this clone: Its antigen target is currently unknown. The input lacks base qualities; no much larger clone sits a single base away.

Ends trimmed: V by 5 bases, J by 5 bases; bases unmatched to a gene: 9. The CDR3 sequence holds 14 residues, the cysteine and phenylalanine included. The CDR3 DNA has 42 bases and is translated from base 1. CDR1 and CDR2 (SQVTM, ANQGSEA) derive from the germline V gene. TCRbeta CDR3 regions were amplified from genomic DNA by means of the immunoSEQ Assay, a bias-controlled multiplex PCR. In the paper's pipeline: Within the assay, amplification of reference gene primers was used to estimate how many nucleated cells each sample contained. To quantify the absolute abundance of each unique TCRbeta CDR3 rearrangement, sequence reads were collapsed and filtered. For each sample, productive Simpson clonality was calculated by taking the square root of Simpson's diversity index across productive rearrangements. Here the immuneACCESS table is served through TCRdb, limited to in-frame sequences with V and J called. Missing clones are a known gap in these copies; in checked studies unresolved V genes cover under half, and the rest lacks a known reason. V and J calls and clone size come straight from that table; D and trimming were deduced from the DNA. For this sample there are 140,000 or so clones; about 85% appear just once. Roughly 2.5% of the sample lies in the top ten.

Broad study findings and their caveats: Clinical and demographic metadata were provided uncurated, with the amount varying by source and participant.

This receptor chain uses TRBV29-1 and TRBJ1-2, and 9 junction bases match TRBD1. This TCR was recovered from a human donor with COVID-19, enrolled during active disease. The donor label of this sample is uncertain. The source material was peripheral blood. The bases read TGCAGCGTTAGCCCCGGGACAGGGTTTTATGGCTACACCTTC. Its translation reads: CSVSPGTGFYGYTF. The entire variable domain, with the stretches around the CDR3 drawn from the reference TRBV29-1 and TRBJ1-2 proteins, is SAVISQKPSRDICQRGTSLTIQCQVDSQVTMMFWYRQQPGQSLTLIATANQGSEATYESGFVIDKFPISRPNLTFSTLTVSNMSPEDSSIYLCSVSPGTGFYGYTFGSGTRLTVV.